These 3 T cell receptor beta chains originate from one sample sequenced in a study of blood T cell repertoires in COVID-19. TCRdb keeps only in-frame clones here, not all; method: immunoSEQ multiplex PCR. The table lists about 270,000 clones, around nine tenths of them singletons. The sequencing input was peripheral blood. These receptors were obtained from a woman between 65 and 79 years old with COVID-19, enrolled during active disease.

For the CDR3, the DNA is TGTGCCAGCAGCCCGTACCTGGGCCGGACCCAGTACTTC. This sequence encodes CASSPYLGRTQYF. This chain connects TRBV6-5 to TRBJ2-5; D is undetermined. CDR3 length equals 13 residues. Germline-derived CDR1 and CDR2 are MNHEY and SVGAGI. V lost 6 bases and J lost 7, with 15 bases in between.

This chain connects TRBV30 to TRBJ2-3; 7 bases line up with TRBD2. Germline V gene sequence: CDR1 GTSNPN, CDR2 SVGIG (reference sequence). Unmatched junction bases numbered 4, after V lost 0 bases and J lost 10 bases. The CDR3 covers 12 residues. In DNA, the CDR3 is TGTGCCTGGAGTGTGGGACTAAATGCGCAGTATTTT. Residues: CAWSVGLNAQYF.

The V and J genes are TRBV4-1 and TRBJ2-5; 10 bases fit TRBD1. In germline, CDR1 is MGHRA, CDR2 YSYEKL. Trimming removed 4 bases from V and 5 bases from J; junction bases left unmatched: 7. This CDR3 is 15 amino acids long. Written as DNA, the CDR3 is TGCGCCAGCAGCCGAGACAGGGGGCTTGGGGAGACCCAGTACTTC. Protein product: CASSRDRGLGETQYF.